These 16 T cell receptor beta chains share one sample of origin, sequenced in a study of CD8+ T cells in alopecia areata. RNA, once extracted, was reverse transcribed into cDNA for use as the sequencing template. Libraries were prepared by immunoSEQ multiplex PCR; TCRdb keeps only in-frame clonotypes and omits some of them. This table has 180,000 or so clones, 58% appearing once. The treatment denotes: oral pan-JAK inhibitor, 5-10 mg twice daily. The sequencing here drew on CD4+ T cells sorted from blood, taken between weeks 55 and 65, from a patient treated with tofacitinib. These receptor sequences come from a human donor with alopecia areata.

This clone is a singleton in its sample. The rearrangement joins TRBV6-5 to TRBJ2-5, with 8 positions matching TRBD1. This CDR3 is built from 14 residues. The V gene's germline CDR1 is MNHEY and CDR2 SVGAGI. The ends lost 6 bases at V and 5 bases at J; junction bases unmatched: 8. The CDR3 region is CASSQTGERETQYF. The CDR3 DNA reads as TGTGCCAGCAGCCAGACAGGGGAGCGGGAGACCCAGTACTTC.

As to this clone: One end of the junction does not line up with germline, which may come from a read error. The V and J genes are TRBV2 and TRBJ1-1; the D is unclear. The CDR3 is 14 amino acids. Per germline, CDR1 SNHLY and CDR2 FYNNEI. CDR3 nucleotide sequence: TGTGCCAGCAGTCCAATTGGGGTGAATACTGAAGCTTTCTTT. Its protein is CASSPIGVNTEAFF.

The J gene is TRBJ2-3, the V gene TRBV5-6; no reliable D call. From germline, CDR1 is SGHDT and CDR2 YYEEEE. The CDR3 runs 13 residues. V dropped 2 bases and J dropped 4 bases, with 8 bases sitting between them. This chain's CDR3 is CASSLFHADTQYF. In DNA form, the CDR3 reads TGTGCCAGCAGCTTATTCCATGCAGATACGCAGTATTTT.

The chain is built from TRBV30 and TRBJ1-1, with a weak D call TRBD1 (6 bases). The germline V and J ends were trimmed by 3 bases and 2 bases, with 13 bases remaining between them. The CDR3 sequence is 14 residues long. CDR1 is GTSNPN, CDR2 SVGIG, per germline (reference sequence). The CDR3 spells CAWRVRDINTEAFF. The CDR3 nucleotides are TGTGCCTGGAGAGTACGGGACATCAACACTGAAGCTTTCTTT.

The rearrangement joins TRBV5-6 to TRBJ2-1, with 11 bases lining up with TRBD1. The ends lost 4 bases at V and 9 bases at J; junction bases unmatched: 9. The CDR3 consists of 15 residues. Per the germline V gene, CDR1 is SGHDT and CDR2 is YYEEEE. CDR3 sequence reads: CASSPRTGGGGEQFF. The DNA for the CDR3 is TGTGCCAGCAGCCCGCGGACAGGGGGCGGGGGTGAGCAGTTCTTC. Looking up the rest from reference TRBV5-6 and TRBJ2-1 gives the full variable domain: DAGVTQSPTHLIKTRGQQVTLRCSPKSGHDTVSWYQQALGQGPQFIFQYYEEEERQRGNFPDRFSGHQFPNYSSELNVNALLLGDSALYLCASSPRTGGGGEQFFGPGTRLTVL.

The gene calls are TRBV9 and TRBJ2-2; tentative D call: TRBD1 (5 bases). The ends were cut back, 0 bases at V and 3 bases at J, with 6 bases in the middle. The V gene's germline CDR1 is SGDLS and CDR2 YYNGEE. The CDR3 contains 14 residues. This chain's CDR3 is CASSVGQYTGELFF. In DNA, the CDR3 is TGTGCCAGCAGCGTAGGACAGTACACCGGGGAGCTGTTTTTT.

This rearrangement joins TRBV30 to TRBJ1-4, with D perhaps matching TRBD1 (5 bases). Trimming left V 3 bases short and J 7 bases short, with 15 bases between. The CDR3 is 14 amino acids. CDR1 is GTSNPN, CDR2 SVGIG, per germline (reference sequence). CDR3 region: CAWRGTQGGEKLFF. Here the CDR3 DNA reads TGTGCCTGGAGAGGTACCCAGGGAGGTGAAAAACTGTTTTTT.

CDR3: CSVRAGGLSDTQYF. CDR3 DNA sequence: TGCAGCGTCAGAGCGGGGGGGCTGTCAGATACGCAGTATTTT. The V gene is TRBV29-1, the J gene TRBJ2-3; 10 nucleotides line up with TRBD2. The J segment lost 4 bases and the V segment lost 6 bases, leaving 7 bases of the junction unmatched. This CDR3 contains 14 residues. Germline assignment: CDR1 SQVTM and CDR2 ANQGSEA.

J is TRBJ2-1 and V is TRBV6-5; tentatively, D is TRBD1 (6 bases). The CDR3 covers 14 residues. The germline V gene has CDR1 MNHEY and CDR2 SVGAGI. With 6 bases removed from V and 3 bases from J, the gap between germline ends came to 12 bases. CDR3 coding DNA: TGTGCCAGCAGGATGACAGGAAACTACAATGAGCAGTTCTTC. This codes for CASRMTGNYNEQFF.

On this clone itself: Distinct nucleotide sequences in the sample also encode this CDR3. The chain uses TRBV30 and TRBJ2-7, with a possible D match to TRBD2 (6 bases). The germline CDR1 and CDR2 sequences are GTSNPN and SVGIG (reference sequence). CDR3 length equals 12 residues. Trimming cost V 3 bases and J 4 bases, with 10 bases left between them. CDR3 protein: CAWSAGRYEQYF. The CDR3 DNA follows: TGTGCCTGGAGCGCGGGACGGTACGAGCAGTACTTC.

This rearrangement joins TRBV10-3 to TRBJ1-1; D remains unclear. The CDR3 has 13 amino acids. The V gene lost 5 bases and the J gene lost 1 base, with 8 bases spanning the gap. CDR1 and CDR2 (germline): ENHRY, SYGVKD. The CDR3 here is CAISSEGNTEAFF. The CDR3 nucleotides are TGTGCCATCAGTTCCGAAGGGAACACTGAAGCTTTCTTT.

The chain couples TRBV9 to TRBJ2-7; no definite D call. With 2 bases removed from V and 4 bases from J, the gap between germline ends came to 13 bases. Germline V gene sequence: CDR1 SGDLS, CDR2 YYNGEE. There are 14 residues in the CDR3. CDR3 in amino acids: CASSVQDGRYEQYF. Here the CDR3 DNA reads TGTGCCAGCAGCGTTCAGGACGGAAGGTACGAGCAGTACTTC.

The table lists this clone with a few counts. The rearrangement links TRBV10-3 to TRBJ2-3; 10 positions match TRBD2. CDR3 length: 16 residues. V was clipped by 6 bases and J by 4 bases; unmatched bases: 10. Germline lookup yields CDR1 ENHRY and CDR2 SYGVKD. The CDR3 nucleotides read TGTGCCATCAGCCCTCGGACTAGCGGAGGCGCAGATACGCAGTATTTT. This gives the protein CAISPRTSGGADTQYF.

J is TRBJ2-7 and V is TRBV29-1; weak D call: TRBD1 (6 bases). CDR3 size: 14 residues. The germline V gene encodes CDR1 SQVTM and CDR2 ANQGSEA. The ends were cut back, 6 bases at V and 6 bases at J, with 21 bases in the middle. CDR3 bases: TGCAGCGTGCAGAACCCAGGGGTGGTTAGCGAGCAGTACTTC. Its translation is CSVQNPGVVSEQYF.

The chain uses TRBV7-2 and TRBJ1-2; D gene unclear. Trimming pared 1 base from V and 4 bases from J, leaving 7 bases between. Per the germline V gene, CDR1 is SGHTA and CDR2 is FQGNSA. The CDR3 is made up of 13 amino acids. This CDR3 reads CASSLDPVYGYTF. The CDR3 DNA follows: TGTGCCAGCAGCTTAGATCCAGTCTATGGCTACACCTTC. The full variable domain, its missing parts supplied by reference TRBV7-2 and TRBJ1-2, is GAGVSQSPSNKVTEKGKDVELRCDPISGHTALYWYRQSLGQGLEFLIYFQGNSAPDKSGLPSDRFSAERTGGSVSTLTIQRTQQEDSAVYLCASSLDPVYGYTFGSGTRLTVV.

The rearrangement links TRBV27 to TRBJ2-5; tentatively, D is TRBD2 (5 bases). Germline values: CDR1 MNHEY, CDR2 SMNVEV (reference sequence). V was shortened by 4 bases and J by 4 bases, with 13 bases between the two germline ends. The CDR3 loop spans 14 amino acids. The CDR3 DNA reads as TGTGCCAGCAGTTGGACTTCACGGGGAGAGACCCAGTACTTC. Encoded protein: CASSWTSRGETQYF.